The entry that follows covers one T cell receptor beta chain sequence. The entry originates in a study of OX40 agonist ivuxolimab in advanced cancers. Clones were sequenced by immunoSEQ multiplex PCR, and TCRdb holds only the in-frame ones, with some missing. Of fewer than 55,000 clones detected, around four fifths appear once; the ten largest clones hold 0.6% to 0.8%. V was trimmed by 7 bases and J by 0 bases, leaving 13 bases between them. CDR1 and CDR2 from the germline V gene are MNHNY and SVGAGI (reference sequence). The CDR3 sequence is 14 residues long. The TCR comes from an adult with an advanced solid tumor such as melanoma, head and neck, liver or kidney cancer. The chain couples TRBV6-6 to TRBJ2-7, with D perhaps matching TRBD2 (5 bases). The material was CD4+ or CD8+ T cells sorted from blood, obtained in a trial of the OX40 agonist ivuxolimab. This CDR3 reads CASKSSGNSYEQYF. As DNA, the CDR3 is TGTGCCAGCAAGTCGTCCGGGAACTCCTACGAGCAGTACTTC.